The rows below give T cell receptor beta chains drawn from one sample of a study of metastatic and nonmetastatic thyroid tumors. TCRdb used MiXCR to call clones anew from the PCR reads. The sample contains about 3,300 clones, around 26% of which appear only once. Source material: tumor tissue. Every receptor here comes from a female donor with papillary thyroid cancer or a benign thyroid nodule (not recorded which). Some clones in this sample may be carry-over from other donors' samples. CDR3s include the opening cysteine and the closing phenylalanine or tryptophan. Only part of the rows carry a size: once, few, many, or a class if the clone is expanded.

CDR3: CASSPPTSGWNEQYF
size: -
V: TRBV28
J: TRBJ2-7

CDR3: CSAFGGLAGREGTDTQYF
size: once
V: TRBV20-1
J: TRBJ2-3

CDR3: CVSSLEVGSQETRYF
size: -
V: TRBV7-9
J: TRBJ2-5

CDR3: CASSVGTPANEQFF
size: -
V: TRBV9
J: TRBJ2-1

CDR3: CASSDEGETWNEQFF
size: few
V: TRBV6-1
J: TRBJ2-1

CDR3: CASRRGPNTEAFF
size: -
V: TRBV2
J: TRBJ1-1

CDR3: CASSPGHYGRGNTIYF
size: few
V: TRBV27
J: TRBJ1-3

CDR3: CASSQDMASLSYNEQFF
size: many
V: TRBV3-1
J: TRBJ2-1

CDR3: CASSARRDNTYEQYF
size: -
V: TRBV7-8
J: TRBJ2-7

CDR3: CASNHPGQGLRQPQHF
size: -
V: TRBV6-2/TRBV6-3
J: TRBJ1-5

CDR3: CASSLEVDSQETQYF
size: large
V: TRBV7-9
J: TRBJ2-5

CDR3: CASSQVLLTYSGTDTQYF
size: -
V: TRBV4-1
J: TRBJ2-3

CDR3: CASSTYSGGEQFF
size: -
V: TRBV19
J: TRBJ2-1

CDR3: CASGQWAVGEEQFF
size: few
V: TRBV2
J: TRBJ2-1

CDR3: CASSKGSTDTQYF
size: -
V: TRBV28
J: TRBJ2-3

CDR3: CASSLQEYSTGSQYF
size: -
V: TRBV27
J: TRBJ2-3

CDR3: CASSTSGTSGYEQFF
size: medium-sized
V: TRBV19
J: TRBJ2-1

CDR3: CASSPRGGAMGYEQYF
size: few
V: TRBV27
J: TRBJ2-7

CDR3: CASSLGTSSYNEQFF
size: large
V: TRBV11-2
J: TRBJ2-1

CDR3: CASSEAGDPSWVQYF
size: -
V: TRBV6-1
J: TRBJ2-7

CDR3: CASSPRLSGGAPLHF
size: -
V: TRBV11-3
J: TRBJ1-6

CDR3: CSAETTSGHQHEQFF
size: once
V: TRBV20-1
J: TRBJ2-1

CDR3: CASSSTGTYGYTF
size: once
V: TRBV4-2
J: TRBJ1-2

CDR3: CASSQGTGGSYGYTF
size: large
V: TRBV2
J: TRBJ1-2

CDR3: CASSYSYSYTQYF
size: few
V: TRBV6-6
J: TRBJ2-3

CDR3: CASRTGDNYNEQFF
size: large
V: TRBV28
J: TRBJ2-1

CDR3: CASSLREVDQETQYF
size: large
V: TRBV11-3
J: TRBJ2-5

CDR3: CSARDRTGKGTGELFF
size: -
V: TRBV20-1
J: TRBJ2-2

CDR3: CASSQDFAIQETQYF
size: once
V: TRBV4-1
J: TRBJ2-5

CDR3: CASSFPDQETQYF
size: once
V: TRBV7-2
J: TRBJ2-5

CDR3: CASSQGTGTENTEAFF
size: -
V: TRBV4-3
J: TRBJ1-1

CDR3: CASSTLGEQYF
size: -
V: TRBV7-9
J: TRBJ2-7

CDR3: CSARTAGGPRNEQFF
size: -
V: TRBV20-1
J: TRBJ2-1

CDR3: CASSLVGLAVFYNEQFF
size: -
V: TRBV11-2
J: TRBJ2-1

CDR3: CSVAGTTGQGVSGYTF
size: few
V: TRBV29-1
J: TRBJ1-2

CDR3: CATGQAGAGELFF
size: -
V: TRBV2
J: TRBJ2-2

CDR3: CASSPGGYEQYF
size: -
V: TRBV7-9
J: TRBJ2-7

CDR3: CASSSLTGELRNEQFF
size: few
V: TRBV27
J: TRBJ2-1

CDR3: CAISGTGASWTEAFF
size: large
V: TRBV10-3
J: TRBJ1-1

CDR3: CASSVSETDGYTF
size: medium-sized
V: TRBV9
J: TRBJ1-2

CDR3: CASSLRDRHPYEQYF
size: -
V: TRBV28
J: TRBJ2-7

CDR3: CASSSTVDGGAGELFF
size: few
V: TRBV6-1
J: TRBJ2-2